Each of the 6 T cell receptor beta chains below was sequenced from the same sample in a study of vaccination and CD4 T cells after COVID-19 (dated by TCRdb to between 2020 and 2023). This specimen's treatment or condition label, per the study, means: approximately 9-day PBMC culture with coronavirus spike peptide pools or control peptides (ViraFEST assay). Library generation was performed with PCR. Sequenced on an Illumina iSeq 100. DNA from cultured CD4+ T cells underwent TCR sequencing with the Oncomine TCR Beta short-read assay at the Johns Hopkins FTIC core. TCRdb redid the processing of the public reads, applying fastp at Q25 and MiXCR, and retained in-frame beta chains. Each record represents a unique CDR3 protein, reported with the most common genes and DNA among its rows. For this sample the table gives around 21,000 distinct CDR3 sequences, of which under 70% were detected only once. 9% of the sample is taken by the ten largest.

These receptors have no identified antigens. Source material: CD4+ T cells from blood, cultured in vitro. The source is a human donor who had recovered from COVID-19.

This sequence joins TRBV28 and TRBJ2-2; 8 bases agree with TRBD1. Trimming at V came to 4 bases and at J to 4 bases, leaving 11 bases not matched to a gene. This CDR3 has 17 residues. Germline-derived CDR1 and CDR2 are MDHEN and SYDVKM. The CDR3 DNA reads as TGTGCCAGCAGTTCCCTCCCCAGGGGGCCTTTCACCGGGGAGCTGTTTTTT. Its translation is CASSSLPRGPFTGELFF.

There are a few counts of this clonotype. The rearrangement links TRBV20-1 to TRBJ1-1, with 7 nucleotides matching TRBD1. Trimming removed 5 bases from V and 5 bases from J; junction bases left unmatched: 8. The V gene's germline CDR1 is DFQATT and CDR2 SNEGSKA (reference sequence). The CDR3 consists of 13 residues. The CDR3 reads CSAQDNRGTEAFF. DNA for the CDR3: TGCAGTGCTCAGGATAACAGGGGTACTGAAGCTTTCTTT.

The V gene is TRBV2, the J gene TRBJ2-3, with 11 bases fitting TRBD2. The V gene's germline CDR1 is SNHLY and CDR2 FYNNEI. The CDR3 sequence is 15 residues long. Trimming at V came to 5 bases and at J to 1 base, leaving 2 bases not matched to a gene. CDR3 loop: CASSLTSGGTDTQYF. DNA of the CDR3: TGTGCCAGCAGTCTGACTAGCGGGGGCACAGATACGCAGTATTTT.

V usage is TRBV19 and J usage is TRBJ1-5; D not certain. The CDR3 has 15 amino acids. V was clipped by 1 base and J by 0 bases, with 7 bases between them. From germline, CDR1 is LNHDA and CDR2 SQIVND (reference sequence). The CDR3 reads CASSIGLDSNQPQHF. The CDR3 coding sequence is TGTGCCAGTAGTATAGGCTTGGATAGCAATCAGCCCCAGCATTTT.

The V call is TRBV6-2 or TRBV6-3, the J call TRBJ1-2; D is unresolved. CDR3 size: 13 residues. The germline CDR1 and CDR2 sequences are MNHEY and SVGEGT. Trimming removed 6 bases at V and 7 bases at J, with 15 bases between. CDR3 loop: CASSLEGSSGYTF. The CDR3 DNA sequence: TGTGCCAGCAGCCTAGAGGGTTCCAGTGGCTACACCTTC.

Note on this clonotype: The junction differs from germline at one of its ends, possibly a read error. This chain connects TRBV7-7 to TRBJ2-5; perhaps TRBD1 as D (6 bases). This CDR3 has 15 amino acids. Germline-derived CDR1 and CDR2 are SSHAT and FNYEAQ (reference sequence). The CDR3 here is CASSLDGLGAETQYF. CDR3 DNA sequence: TGTGCTAGCAGCTTAGACGGGCTGGGGGCAGAGACCCAGTACTTC.